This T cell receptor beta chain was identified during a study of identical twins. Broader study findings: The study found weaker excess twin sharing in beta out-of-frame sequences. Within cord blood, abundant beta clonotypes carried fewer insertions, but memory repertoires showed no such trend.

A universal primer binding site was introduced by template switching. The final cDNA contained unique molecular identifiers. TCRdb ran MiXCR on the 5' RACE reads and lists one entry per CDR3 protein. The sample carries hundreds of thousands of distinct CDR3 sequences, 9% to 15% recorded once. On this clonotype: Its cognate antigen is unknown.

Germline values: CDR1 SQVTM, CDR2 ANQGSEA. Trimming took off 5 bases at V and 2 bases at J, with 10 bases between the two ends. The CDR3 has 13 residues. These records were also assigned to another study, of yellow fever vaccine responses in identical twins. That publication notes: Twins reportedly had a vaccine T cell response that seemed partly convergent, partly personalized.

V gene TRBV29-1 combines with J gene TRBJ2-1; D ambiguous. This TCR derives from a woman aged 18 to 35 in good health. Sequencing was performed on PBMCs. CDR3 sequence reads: CSVQDLAYNEQFF. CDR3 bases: TGCAGCGTTCAGGATCTGGCCTACAATGAGCAGTTCTTC.